A single sample gave rise to the 10 T cell receptor beta chains below, sequenced in a study of control samples from healthy donors and cancer patients. TCRdb's table, derived via immunoSEQ multiplex PCR, lists solely in-frame clones and lacks some. The data contain around 170,000 clones, 85% to 90% of them seen just once; the ten biggest clones take up under 5%. Sequenced input: blood. These receptor sequences come from a woman aged 30 to 39 in good health.

The chain employs TRBV19 and TRBJ2-1; D not certain. The CDR3 runs 15 residues. Trimming took 1 base from V and 0 from J, leaving 7 bases between them. CDR1 and CDR2 from the germline V gene are LNHDA and SQIVND (reference sequence). DNA for the CDR3: TGTGCCAGTAGTATAGTTGGTGCCTCCTACAATGAGCAGTTCTTC. It codes for CASSIVGASYNEQFF.

J is TRBJ2-7 and V is TRBV6-5, with 8 nucleotides matching TRBD1. This CDR3 comprises 15 residues. V was clipped by 6 bases and J by 6 bases; unmatched bases: 13. Germline V gene sequence: CDR1 MNHEY, CDR2 SVGAGI. In DNA form, the CDR3 reads TGTGCCAGCAGAAAAACCGGGACAGGAACCCTCGAGCAGTACTTC. It translates to CASRKTGTGTLEQYF.

The rearrangement joins TRBV6-1 to TRBJ1-1, with D perhaps TRBD1 (5 bases). Germline lookup yields CDR1 MNHNS and CDR2 SASEGT. The CDR3 totals 14 residues. Trimming took off 3 bases at V and 1 base at J, with 9 bases between the two ends. CDR3 sequence: CASSESGGNTEAFF. The CDR3 DNA follows: TGTGCCAGCAGTGAGTCGGGGGGGAACACTGAAGCTTTCTTT.

The chain recombines TRBV13 with TRBJ2-7; D unresolved. The germline V and J ends were trimmed by 0 bases and 0 bases, with 3 bases remaining between them. From germline, CDR1 is PRHDT and CDR2 FYEKMQ (reference sequence). This CDR3 is 13 amino acids long. The CDR3 here is CASSLGSSYEQYV. The CDR3 bases are TGTGCCAGCAGCTTAGGGAGCTCCTACGAGCAGTACGTC.

The chain couples TRBV19 to TRBJ1-1; tentative D call: TRBD1 (5 bases). The V gene lost 4 bases and the J gene lost 10 bases, with 19 bases spanning the gap. The CDR3 extends over 14 amino acids. The germline gives CDR1 LNHDA, CDR2 SQIVND (reference sequence). CDR3 bases: TGTGCCAGTAGTACCCTTGGGGGAACTCTGGGAGCTTTCTTT. This sequence encodes CASSTLGGTLGAFF.

The chain is built from TRBV10-3 and TRBJ1-5, with 7 bases matching TRBD1. The germline V gene has CDR1 ENHRY and CDR2 SYGVKD. The CDR3 contains 15 residues. Unmatched junction bases numbered 5, after V lost 1 base and J lost 5 bases. The CDR3 loop reads CAISELTGRDQPQHF. The CDR3 nucleotides are TGTGCCATCAGTGAGTTGACAGGGAGGGATCAGCCCCAGCATTTT.

The chain carries TRBV10-3 and TRBJ1-1; D is possibly TRBD1 (5 bases). CDR1 ENHRY and CDR2 SYGVKD come from the germline V gene. V lost 7 bases and J 2 bases, leaving 17 bases between the germline ends. This CDR3 is 15 amino acids long. The CDR3, as DNA: TGTGCCATCAATCCCACAGGAGACGCTAACACTGAAGCTTTCTTT. Translation gives CAINPTGDANTEAFF.

The rearrangement links TRBV19 to TRBJ1-1; D is ambiguous. The V end lost 6 bases, the J end lost 5 bases, and 19 bases lay between the germline ends. Germline-derived CDR1 and CDR2 are LNHDA and SQIVND (reference sequence). The CDR3 contains 15 residues. CDR3 residues: CASSRRESRGTEAFF. The CDR3 DNA reads TGTGCCAGTAGCCGTCGGGAATCTCGGGGAACTGAAGCTTTCTTT.

In its sample, this clone was seen a few times. The genes are TRBV24-1 and TRBJ1-2; TRBD1 matches at 9 bases. CDR1 is KGHDR, CDR2 SFDVKD, per germline. With 6 bases clipped from V and 8 bases from J, the junction kept 9 bases outside the gene matches. This CDR3 contains 14 residues. The CDR3 protein is CATSLTGGAGGYTF. CDR3 DNA: TGTGCCACCAGTCTTACAGGGGGCGCGGGAGGCTACACCTTC.

The chain couples TRBV6-5 to TRBJ1-1; D not certain. Trimming left V 0 bases short and J 7 bases short, with 9 bases between. The CDR3 length is 13 residues. Germline CDR1 and CDR2: MNHEY and SVGAGI. CDR3 coding DNA: TGTGCCAGCAGTTACTCGGGCCGAGGTGAAGCTTTCTTT. Amino acids: CASSYSGRGEAFF.